These T cell receptor beta chains were read from a single sample in a study of response to subunit inactivated influenza vaccine. MiXCR, applied by TCRdb to the RT-PCR reads, yields one record per CDR3 protein. The repertoire includes 600,000 to 850,000 distinct CDR3 sequences, 14% of them detected once, and roughly 7.6% sits in the top ten. The starting material was PBMCs from blood, obtained 14 to 15 days before vaccination. The receptor source for this set is a man aged 45-65 years who received an inactivated influenza vaccine. Each CDR3 is given with its conserved first and last residue. Each record gives: V gene, D gene, J gene, clone size, CDR3 protein, CDR3 DNA. The D gene is left open where the match is weak. Clone size appears in some rows only: once, few, many, or a class for an expanded clone.

V: TRBV12-3/TRBV12-4
D: .
J: TRBJ2-7
size: few
CDR3: CASSLTVGEQYF
DNA: TGTGCCAGCAGTCTGACAGTCGGAGAGCAGTACTTC

V: TRBV29-1
D: .
J: TRBJ2-5
size: .
CDR3: CSVTRGSPETQYF
DNA: TGCAGCGTCACCAGGGGATCCCCAGAGACCCAGTACTTC

V: TRBV7-9
D: TRBD2
J: TRBJ2-5
size: .
CDR3: CASSWGGGQETQYF
DNA: TGTGCCAGCAGCTGGGGCGGGGGCCAAGAGACCCAGTACTTC

V: TRBV4-1
D: .
J: TRBJ2-1
size: .
CDR3: CASSQVIQGGHEQFF
DNA: TGCGCCAGCAGCCAAGTAATCCAGGGCGGGCATGAGCAGTTCTTC

V: TRBV4-3
D: .
J: TRBJ1-5
size: few
CDR3: CASSQDPYQPQHF
DNA: TGCGCCAGCAGCCAAGACCCTTATCAGCCCCAGCATTTT

V: TRBV6-1
D: .
J: TRBJ2-7
size: many
CDR3: CASSDDRTPYEQYF
DNA: TGTGCCAGCAGTGACGACAGGACCCCCTACGAGCAGTACTTC

V: TRBV5-1
D: TRBD2
J: TRBJ2-3
size: few
CDR3: CASSLALRGGSTDTQYF
DNA: TGCGCCAGCAGCTTGGCTCTGCGGGGGGGGAGCACAGATACGCAGTATTTT

V: TRBV5-6
D: TRBD1
J: TRBJ2-7
size: .
CDR3: CASSPVGTGDSYEQYF
DNA: TGTGCCAGCAGCCCGGTAGGGACAGGGGACTCCTACGAGCAGTACTTC

V: TRBV28
D: .
J: TRBJ2-7
size: .
CDR3: CASSFGAYEQYF
DNA: TGTGCCAGCAGTTTTGGTGCCTACGAGCAGTACTTC

V: TRBV4-3
D: .
J: TRBJ1-1
size: .
CDR3: CASSPKGGQGGTEAFF
DNA: TGCGCCAGCAGCCCCAAAGGAGGTCAGGGAGGCACTGAAGCTTTCTTT

V: TRBV12-3/TRBV12-4
D: .
J: TRBJ1-2
size: many
CDR3: CASSLGHSYGYTF
DNA: TGTGCCAGCAGTTTAGGGCACAGCTATGGCTACACCTTC

V: TRBV29-1
D: .
J: TRBJ2-1
size: .
CDR3: CSVVAASSYNEQFF
DNA: TGCAGCGTTGTTGCAGCTAGCTCCTACAATGAGCAGTTCTTC

V: TRBV7-3
D: .
J: TRBJ2-3
size: .
CDR3: CASSLIGYGSRTDTQYF
DNA: TGTGCCAGCAGCTTAATTGGTTACGGGAGTCGGACAGATACGCAGTATTTT